This T cell receptor (beta chain) was sequenced for a study of T-cell reconstitution after alpha-beta-depleted transplantation in children. At least ten counts were recorded for this clonotype. This CDR3 is built from 12 residues. V was pared by 6 bases and J by 10 bases, with 13 bases between. Germline CDR1 and CDR2: MDHEN and SYDVKM. A TCRbeta library incorporating unique molecular identifiers was prepared. Each CDR3 protein is one row after TCRdb ran MiXCR on the PCR reads. Here the sample spans hundreds of thousands of distinct CDR3 sequences, about 10% being singletons. This rearrangement joins TRBV28 to TRBJ2-1, with TRBD2 as a possible D gene (6 bases). The sample here was PBMCs from the stem cell graft donor, taken from the stem cell graft. This sequence originates from a human donor who donated a stem cell graft to a child with acute myeloid leukemia. The CDR3 DNA reads as TGTGCCAGCAGCCAGGGACTCTTCGAGCAGTTCTTC. Encoded protein: CASSQGLFEQFF. The full variable domain, rest sourced from reference TRBV28 and TRBJ2-1, is DVKVTQSSRYLVKRTGEKVFLECVQDMDHENMFWYRQDPGLGLRLIYFSYDVKMKEKGDIPEGYSVSREKKERFSLILESASTNQTSMYLCASSQGLFEQFFGPGTRLTVL.